This T cell receptor (beta chain) was identified in a study of blood T cell repertoires in COVID-19. Overall study: Specimens from acute and convalescent COVID-19 originated in the United States, Italy and Spain.

This clone was seen more than once but under ten times. The age range of participants was about 18 to 89 years, with residence in about two dozen US areas. Per the study methods: It was from reference gene primer amplification that nucleated cell counts were estimated. Clones were read by immunoSEQ multiplex PCR, and TCRdb kept only the in-frame ones, dropping some. D and trimming were read from the DNA, whereas the V and J calls and clone size are those reported in that table. This table has hundreds of thousands of clones, around 82% appearing once. Germline CDR1 is MNHEY and CDR2 is SVGAGI. This CDR3 spans 14 amino acids. V was pared by 0 bases and J by 8 bases, with 13 bases between.

The sequencing sample was made of PBMCs or T cells enriched from blood (not recorded which). The rearrangement links TRBV6-5 to TRBJ1-2; possible D gene TRBD1, 5 bases. The TCR was taken from a woman aged 35 to 49 who had been exposed to COVID-19. CDR3 region: CASSYSWQGDGYTF. The CDR3 nucleotides read TGTGCCAGCAGTTACTCTTGGCAGGGTGACGGCTACACCTTC.